This T cell receptor (beta chain) stems from a study of blood T cells in healthy people across ages. Overall study results and limits: Donor CMV status, an unknown factor, possibly confounded changes in expanded clonotypes.

This CDR3 is 13 amino acids long. The germline V and J ends were trimmed by 8 bases and 2 bases, with 15 bases remaining between them. Germline loops: CDR1 DFQATT, CDR2 SNEGSKA (reference sequence). A J-beta primer mix and a sample-barcoded 5' primer were used in a second PCR of about 6 to 12 cycles. Each sample yielded at least 2.5 million CDR3-containing paired-end reads. TCRdb independently ran MiXCR on the 5' RACE reads; one entry per CDR3 protein. Among 1.5 million to 2 million distinct CDR3 sequences, roughly 28% were seen once, and the ten largest hold 7% to 9%. About this clonotype: What it binds is not known.

This TCR derives from a woman aged 30 to 39 in good health. The V and J genes are TRBV20-1 and TRBJ1-1, with D maybe TRBD1 (5 bases). Sequencing was performed on blood. The CDR3 spells CSPRRGDNTEAFF. CDR3 DNA sequence: TGCAGTCCCAGGAGAGGGGACAACACTGAAGCTTTCTTT.